This entry features one TCR beta chain sequence. Which antigen it targets is not known. There are no base qualities to consult, and no much larger clone falls within one base. The sample belongs to a study of T cell responses to AZD1222 COVID-19 vaccine (dated by TCRdb to the early 2020s). Some background on the complete study: AZD1222 recipients given second doses at about 4 weeks or at about 12 weeks were pooled, since spike-specific TCR depth and breadth were not found to differ between the two schedules. TCR sequencing was performed for 230 to 250 trial participants, of whom 200 to 220 were given two doses of AZD1222 and roughly 25 were given two doses of MenACWY control vaccine. Trial participants were enrolled into age subgroups of 18-55, 56-69 and 70-plus years, which contained about 150, 28 and 57 TCR-sequenced participants, respectively. On the study overall, not on this receptor specifically: The vaccine-associated CD4 TCRs covered the entire spike protein, and the dominant responses fell in regions 160-218 and 743-854. No day 14 peak-response samples were available, so repertoires were characterized only after the peak T cell response. Epitopes outside the regions mutated in the B.1.351 and B.1.1.7 variants were reportedly recognized by nearly half of the unique spike-specific TCRs. A significant rise in spike-specific TCR breadth and depth was observed after two AZD1222 doses relative to day 0 and relative to MenACWY recipients. The 56-69-year group was small, and its depth increase did not reach significance, likely because of low power. Only 5 to 7 AZD1222 recipients were SARS-CoV-2 seropositive at baseline, limiting conclusions about previously exposed vaccinees. Participants were mostly white British, with more females than males. The authors suggested clonal diversity may have been underestimated.

The CDR3 regions of human TCRbeta chains were subjected to immunosequencing. The authors processed their data as follows. TCRs in the repertoires were matched against a reference library of SARS-CoV-2-specific TCRs that had been generated with the MIRA antigen-specificity platform. Breadth was defined as the fraction of unique TCRs that were SARS-CoV-2-associated, and depth was defined as the fraction of total T cells that were SARS-CoV-2-associated. Using the MIRA data, each spike-specific TCR was assigned both to the spike region to which the TCR was reactive and to a CD4 or CD8 class. Log10-transformed breadth and depth values were compared by one-way ANOVA with Sidak's multiple comparisons tests. Not all clones reach the TCRdb copy of this immuneACCESS table, which keeps in-frame sequences only. Checked studies attribute under half of the gap to unresolved V genes and leave the rest unexplained. The V and J calls and the clone size are those of that table, but D and trimming were determined from the DNA. The sample records 100,000 to 150,000 clones, approximately 90% of which are singletons. In total, the top ten clones hold roughly 1.7% of the sample.

The CDR3, from cysteine to phenylalanine, totals 15 residues. Only the CDR3 DNA stays, 45 bases, in frame from base 1. According to the germline V gene (reference sequence), CDR1 reads MNHEY and CDR2 reads SMNVEV. V sheds 6 bases and J sheds 1 base, leaving 13 bases between their ends. The time point label, read with the paper, signifies: baseline before first vaccination. Vaccinee samples came from UK trials COV001 and COV002, including a single-blind randomized controlled phase 2/3 trial of AZD1222 (ChAdOx1 nCoV-19) in healthy adults. Trial participant PBMC samples were collected at day 0 and day 28 after the second dose for TCRbeta chain sequencing.

Material: peripheral blood, obtained on day 0 of AZD1222 vaccination. This sequence uses TRBV27 and TRBJ2-4; the D segment may tentatively be TRBD1 or TRBD2, each giving 5 matched bases. This clonotype was obtained from an adult in good health. The sequenced DNA: TGTGCCAGCAGCCAGGTGGGGGTGGCCAAAAACATTCAGTACTTC. It specifies CASSQVGVAKNIQYF.